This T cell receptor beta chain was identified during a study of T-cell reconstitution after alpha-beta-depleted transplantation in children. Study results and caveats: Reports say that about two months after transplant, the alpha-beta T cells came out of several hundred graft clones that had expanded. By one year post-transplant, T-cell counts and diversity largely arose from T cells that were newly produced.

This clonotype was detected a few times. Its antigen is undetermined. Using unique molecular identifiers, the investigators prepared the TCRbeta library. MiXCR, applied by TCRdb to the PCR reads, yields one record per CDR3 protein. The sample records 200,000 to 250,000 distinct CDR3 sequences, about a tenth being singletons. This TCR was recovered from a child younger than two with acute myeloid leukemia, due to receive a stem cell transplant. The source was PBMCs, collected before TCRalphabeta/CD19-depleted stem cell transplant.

The chain's CDR3 is CASSPLMGFSYEQYF. CDR3 DNA: TGTGCCAGCAGCCCTCTTATGGGATTCTCCTACGAGCAGTACTTC. The rearrangement uses TRBV11-2 and TRBJ2-7; D unclear. Germline-derived CDR1 and CDR2 are SGHAT and FQNNGV. The CDR3 sequence is 15 residues long. Deletions cut 5 bases from V and 0 bases from J, with 14 bases between.